Here is one T cell receptor (beta chain) with its context. Its antigen is unknown. Germline trimming cut 0 bases from V and 5 bases from J; bases unmatched to any gene: 6. CDR3 size: 16 residues. Per the germline V gene, CDR1 is MNHNS and CDR2 is SASEGT. The entry originates in a study of T cell repertoires in cytomegalovirus infection. Study background: Both recently identified HLA-C-restricted and well-studied HLA-B-restricted CMV epitopes were used in the study. Evidence of both CMV infection and a matching HLA type came from public TCR beta signatures.

TCRdb reprocessed the reads via MiXCR and lists one record per CDR3 protein. The repertoire holds roughly 860,000 distinct CDR3 sequences, with about 31% as singletons. General observations from the study: The response measured ex vivo was dominated by TCR beta clonotypes (HLA-C-restricted and CMV-specific).

The genes are TRBV6-1 and TRBJ2-3; 9 nucleotides agree with TRBD1. This clonotype was sampled from a human donor in good health (CMV status not recorded). Some clones in this sample may be carry-over from other donors' samples. Sequences were derived from cultured CD8+ T cells from PBMCs, sampled from culture after CMV antigen stimulation. The CDR3 sequence: CASSEAHRGLKDTQYF. The CDR3 bases are TGTGCCAGCAGTGAAGCGCACAGGGGGCTGAAAGATACGCAGTATTTT.